These 22 T cell receptor beta chains were all obtained from the same sample, sequenced in a study of T cells in Graves' hyperthyroidism and ophthalmopathy. Amplified TCR beta CDR3 regions came from RNA transcripts. HTBI primers were used for first-round RT-PCR of the TCR CDR3. TCRdb re-called the multiplex PCR reads through MiXCR, storing one row per CDR3 protein. The sample consists of about 540,000 distinct CDR3 sequences, 46% of them appearing once. The sample comprised peripheral blood or thyroid tissue (not recorded which). Receptor source: a woman under 30 with Graves' hyperthyroidism.

J is TRBJ2-7 and V is TRBV2, with TRBD2 matching over 10 bases. With the DNA end fitting TRBJ2-1 better, the J assignment may be wrong. The CDR3 is 18 amino acids. Germline V gene lookup returns CDR1 SNHLY and CDR2 FYNNEI. CDR3 in amino acids: CASSGRGTSDSSYNEQFF. CDR3 bases: TGTGCCAGCAGTGGACGGGGGACTAGCGATTCTTCCTACAATGAGCAGTTCTTC.

The sample holds a few counts of this clonotype. The chain links TRBV2 to TRBJ1-5; 11 bases are a match to TRBD1. Gene TRBJ2-3 matches the end of the DNA better, so the J call may be wrong. This CDR3 is 15 amino acids long. Germline CDR1 is SNHLY and CDR2 is FYNNEI. In DNA form, the CDR3 reads TGTGCCAGCTACGGACAGGGGGCCTGGGCAGATACGCAGTATTTT. It codes for CASYGQGAWADTQYF.

This chain links TRBV24-1 with TRBJ2-1; D ambiguous. Per germline, CDR1 KGHDR and CDR2 SFDVKD. The ends were cut back, 5 bases at V and 7 bases at J, with 14 bases in the middle. The CDR3 is made up of 14 amino acids. CDR3 sequence: CATSVSDGWNEQFF. The CDR3 region has the DNA TGTGCCACCAGTGTCTCAGATGGGTGGAATGAGCAGTTCTTC.

This clonotype was counted many times. The chain carries TRBV6-1 and TRBJ1-1; D is unclear. V was cut by 7 bases and J by 2 bases, with 11 bases left in between. Germline CDR1 MNHNS, CDR2 SASEGT. This CDR3 has 13 amino acids. The CDR3 DNA reads TGTGCCAGCACCCTAACCCTAAACACTGAAGCTTTCTTT. Residues: CASTLTLNTEAFF.

With regard to this clonotype: One end of the junction varies from germline; a read error may be responsible. CDR3 region: CASSLTGGSGADVLTF. In DNA, the CDR3 is TGCGCCAGCAGCTTGACAGGGGGATCTGGGGCCGACGTCCTGACTTTC. This chain links TRBV5-1 with TRBJ2-6; 8 bases align to TRBD1. The CDR3 contains 16 residues. Germline V lookup: CDR1 SGHRS, CDR2 YFSETQ.

V gene TRBV6-5 combines with J gene TRBJ2-3; D may be TRBD2 (7 bases). Germline V CDR1 and CDR2: MNHEY, SVGAGI. There are 14 residues in the CDR3. V was cut by 5 bases and J by 2 bases, with 11 bases left in between. CDR3 region: CASSRGALTDTQYF. For the CDR3, the DNA is TGTGCCAGCAGTCGGGGGGCACTCACAGATACGCAGTATTTT.

This clonotype was detected many times. V usage is TRBV7-2 and J usage is TRBJ1-5; D is ambiguous. The CDR3 spans 14 residues. Germline CDR1 reads SGHTA; CDR2 reads FQGNSA. Deletions cut 1 base from V and 4 bases from J, with 8 bases between. CDR3 sequence: CASSLGVTNQPQHF. The CDR3 nucleotides read TGTGCCAGCAGCTTAGGAGTTACTAATCAGCCCCAGCATTTT.

In its sample, this clonotype was seen many times. V gene TRBV5-1 combines with J gene TRBJ2-5, with a possible D match to TRBD1 (5 bases). The germline gives CDR1 SGHRS, CDR2 YFSETQ. V lost 1 base to trimming and J lost 5 bases, with 12 bases between them. The CDR3 runs 14 residues. The CDR3 DNA sequence: TGCGCCAGCAGCTTGCTTCAGGGAATGGAGACCCAGTACTTC. This gives the protein CASSLLQGMETQYF.

At least ten counts were recorded for this clonotype. The J gene is TRBJ2-6, the V gene TRBV24-1, with 7 nucleotides matching TRBD1. Unmatched junction bases numbered 6, after V lost 4 bases and J lost 4 bases. The germline V gene has CDR1 KGHDR and CDR2 SFDVKD. The CDR3 length is 16 residues. This chain's CDR3 is CATSDQTGQGANVLTF. CDR3 sequence (DNA): TGTGCCACCAGTGACCAGACAGGGCAAGGGGCCAACGTCCTGACTTTC.

As regards this clonotype: The CDR3 end shows no conserved phenylalanine or tryptophan, and so a read error is likely. The chain couples TRBV5-1 to TRBJ1-1; D is ambiguous. The CDR3 covers 13 residues. The germline gives CDR1 SGHRS, CDR2 YFSETQ. Here the CDR3 reads CANSLGFRAEAFL. The CDR3 nucleotides read TGCGCCAACAGCTTGGGGTTTCGGGCTGAAGCTTTCCTT.

The chain combines TRBV10-3 with TRBJ1-2, with 9 bases aligning to TRBD1. V shed 2 bases, J shed 12 bases, and the junction held 13 bases outside the gene matches. Germline CDR1 ENHRY, CDR2 SYGVKD. CDR3 length: 15 residues. CDR3 coding DNA: TGTGCCATCAGTGAGAGAGGACAGGGGCGCTCTGGAAACACCTTC. Its translation: CAISERGQGRSGNTF.

The DNA of the CDR3 is TGCAGTGCTAGATGGGACAGGGGTTACGAGCAGTACTTC. It codes for CSARWDRGYEQYF. The V and J genes are TRBV20-1 and TRBJ2-7; TRBD1 agrees at 10 bases. The J segment lost 4 bases and the V segment lost 2 bases, leaving 2 bases of the junction unmatched. This CDR3 is built from 13 residues. In germline, CDR1 is DFQATT, CDR2 SNEGSKA (reference sequence).

The sample holds many counts of this clonotype. The chain combines TRBV20-1 with TRBJ1-5, with D possibly matching TRBD1 (5 bases). CDR3 length: 17 residues. V lost 1 base and J lost 3, with 19 bases in between. In germline, CDR1 is DFQATT, CDR2 SNEGSKA (reference sequence). The CDR3 DNA is TGCAGTGCTAGAGTATTTGGAAGGGGAGTCGACAATCAGCCCCAGCATTTT. Protein sequence: CSARVFGRGVDNQPQHF.

The chain employs TRBV15 and TRBJ1-1; no firm D call. The CDR3 sequence is 13 residues long. Trimming left V 5 bases short and J 5 bases short, with 12 bases between. Germline V gene lookup returns CDR1 LNHNV and CDR2 YYDKDF (reference sequence). Here the CDR3 DNA reads TGTGCCACCAGCCCACTCTCGGGAACTGAAGCTTTCTTT. Its translation: CATSPLSGTEAFF.

The rearrangement joins TRBV7-2 to TRBJ2-3, with a weak D call TRBD2 (5 bases). Trimming took off 1 base at V and 2 bases at J, with 19 bases between the two ends. This CDR3 contains 18 residues. Germline V gene data show CDR1 as SGHTA and CDR2 as FQGNSA. CDR3 nucleotides: TGTGCCAGCAGCTTAGTGGTCTCGGGGAGTGGACTCACAGATACGCAGTATTTT. As protein: CASSLVVSGSGLTDTQYF.

The genes are TRBV20-1 and TRBJ2-3; D ambiguous. Germline V gene data show CDR1 as DFQATT and CDR2 as SNEGSKA (reference sequence). Trimming shortened V by 3 bases and J by 2 bases, and 12 bases separated the two germline ends. There are 14 residues in the CDR3. CDR3 loop: CSARGLEFTDTQYF. The CDR3 DNA follows: TGCAGTGCTAGGGGTCTAGAGTTCACAGATACGCAGTATTTT.

The chain links TRBV29-1 to TRBJ1-1, with D tentatively TRBD1 (6 bases). The germline V gene has CDR1 SQVTM and CDR2 ANQGSEA. Deletions cut 0 bases from V and 2 bases from J, with 10 bases between. The CDR3 length is 14 residues. The CDR3 coding sequence is TGCAGCGTTGAAGACCCGACAGGCAACACTGAAGCTTTCTTT. As protein: CSVEDPTGNTEAFF. The variable domain in full, completed from reference TRBV29-1 and TRBJ1-1, reads SAVISQKPSRDICQRGTSLTIQCQVDSQVTMMFWYRQQPGQSLTLIATANQGSEATYESGFVIDKFPISRPNLTFSTLTVSNMSPEDSSIYLCSVEDPTGNTEAFFGQGTRLTVV.

This chain connects TRBV7-2 to TRBJ1-2; a possible D gene is TRBD1 (6 bases). Germline assignment: CDR1 SGHTA and CDR2 FQGNSA. The V end was cut by 7 bases, the J end by 8 bases, with 23 bases between. The CDR3 contains 15 residues. The CDR3 sequence: CASIPSVGGGEGYTF. The CDR3 DNA is TGTGCCAGCATCCCCTCGGTCGGGGGCGGTGAAGGCTACACCTTC.

The table lists this clonotype with many counts. This sequence joins TRBV15 and TRBJ2-6; unclear D gene. V lost 4 bases and J lost 0, with 7 bases in between. CDR3 length: 15 amino acids. Germline V gene data show CDR1 as LNHNV and CDR2 as YYDKDF (reference sequence). CDR3 nucleotide sequence: TGTGCCACCAGCATCTACAACTCTGGGGCCAACGTCCTGACTTTC. Protein sequence: CATSIYNSGANVLTF. Filled out from reference TRBV15 and TRBJ2-6, the complete variable domain reads DAMVIQNPRYQVTQFGKPVTLSCSQTLNHNVMYWYQQKSSQAPKLLFHYYDKDFNNEADTPDNFQSRRPNTSFCFLDIRSPGLGDTAMYLCATSIYNSGANVLTFGAGSRLTVL.

The gene calls are TRBV6-5 and TRBJ1-5; 10 bases map to TRBD1. The CDR3 covers 15 residues. Looked up from germline, CDR1 is MNHEY and CDR2 is SVGAGI. The J segment lost 7 bases and the V segment lost 2 bases, leaving 5 bases of the junction unmatched. The CDR3 protein is CASSYETGGPQPQHF. The DNA for the CDR3 is TGTGCCAGCAGTTACGAGACAGGGGGCCCCCAGCCCCAGCATTTT.

CDR3 sequence (DNA): TGCAGCGCTAAACAGGGGGCGGGCTACACCTTC. Encoded protein: CSAKQGAGYTF. This rearrangement joins TRBV29-1 to TRBJ1-2; 9 bases are a match to TRBD1. The CDR3 has 11 residues. The germline CDR1 and CDR2 sequences are SQVTM and ANQGSEA. Unmatched junction bases numbered 5, after V lost 7 bases and J lost 8 bases.

Only a few counts were recorded for this clonotype. This chain connects TRBV3-1 to TRBJ2-7; D gene ambiguous. Trimming cost V 9 bases and J 0 bases, with 12 bases left between them. The CDR3 extends over 13 amino acids. The germline V gene encodes CDR1 LGHDT and CDR2 YNNKEL (reference sequence). CDR3 sequence (DNA): TGTGCCAGGGCGGCAGAATCCTCCTACGAGCAGTACTTC. Translation gives CARAAESSYEQYF.